These T cell receptor beta chains were read from a single sample in a study of early T cells in non-severe SARS-CoV-2 infection. TCRdb redid the calling of the 5' RACE reads with MiXCR, one entry per CDR3 protein. The repertoire consists of 80,000 to 95,000 distinct CDR3 sequences, with around 17% occurring once and the leading ten covering 4.5% to 6.5%. The sequencing here drew on whole blood, taken at baseline. These receptors all stem from an adult who was a healthcare worker with PCR-confirmed SARS-CoV-2 infection or an uninfected control (not recorded which). Each CDR3 is given with its conserved first and last residue. A D gene is named only where the DNA matches it firmly. Clone sizes are given selectively: once, few, many, or a class where the clone is expanded.

TRBD1	TRBV28	.	TRBJ1-2	TGTGCCAGCAGTTTCGGGACAGGCTTCTATGGCTACACCTTC	CASSFGTGFYGYTF
TRBD2	TRBV7-2	.	TRBJ2-7	TGTGCCAGCAGCATTAGCGGGGACCCCTACGAGCAGTACTTC	CASSISGDPYEQYF
TRBD2	TRBV6-2/TRBV6-3	many	TRBJ2-1	TGTGCCAGCAAGTTGCGCGGGAGAGGTAATGAGCAGTTCTTC	CASKLRGRGNEQFF
TRBD2	TRBV7-9	many	TRBJ2-7	TGTGCCAGCAGCTCCCAACTAGCGCCTACCTACGAGCAGTACTTC	CASSSQLAPTYEQYF
.	TRBV28	.	TRBJ1-2	TGTGCCAGCGGTTTATCCCCTGACGGGACTAACTATGGCTACACCTTC	CASGLSPDGTNYGYTF
.	TRBV19	few	TRBJ2-2	TGTGCCAGTAGTCCTGCCACAAAGCCCGGGGAGCTGTTTTTT	CASSPATKPGELFF
TRBD1	TRBV27	few	TRBJ1-5	TGTGCCAGCAGTGCATACGGGGCAGGGGGACAGCCCCAGCATTTT	CASSAYGAGGQPQHF
.	TRBV6-5	.	TRBJ2-3	TGTGCCAGCAGTAGGACTACCCACGCTACGCAGTATTTT	CASSRTTHATQYF
TRBD2	TRBV20-1	few	TRBJ2-3	TGCAGTGCTAGAGATCTTAGCGGGCACAACACAGATACGCAGTATTTT	CSARDLSGHNTDTQYF
TRBD2	TRBV12-3/TRBV12-4	many	TRBJ2-1	TGTGCCAGCAGTTTAGGAGCGGGACGCTCCTACAATGAGCAGTTCTTC	CASSLGAGRSYNEQFF
TRBD1	TRBV29-1	few	TRBJ2-7	TGCAGCGTTCGCCGGGACAGCACACACGAGCAGTACTTC	CSVRRDSTHEQYF
.	TRBV27	.	TRBJ1-1	TGTGCCAGCAGTTTATCGTGGGACCCCTACTCTGAAGCTTTCTTT	CASSLSWDPYSEAFF
TRBD1	TRBV6-5	.	TRBJ2-7	TGTGCCAGCAGTTACAGTGTAGGGACAGTTTCCTACGAGCAGTACTTC	CASSYSVGTVSYEQYF
.	TRBV28	.	TRBJ2-1	TGTGCCAGCAGCCCCACAAACATGAATGAGCAGTTCTTC	CASSPTNMNEQFF
.	TRBV10-2	few	TRBJ2-7	TGCGCCAGCAGTGAGAGTGGCGAGCAGTACTTC	CASSESGEQYF
.	TRBV28	.	TRBJ2-7	TGTGCCAGCAGTTTTGGCAGGGCGTCCTACGAGCAGTACTTC	CASSFGRASYEQYF
TRBD2	TRBV20-1	few	TRBJ2-5	TGCAGTGCTAGAGATCTAGCGGGAGAACATGAGACCCAGTACTTC	CSARDLAGEHETQYF
.	TRBV7-9	many	TRBJ1-4	TGTGCCAGCAGCTTACAGGCGGGGACAGAAAAACTGTTTTTT	CASSLQAGTEKLFF
TRBD2	TRBV4-1	.	TRBJ2-2	TGCGCCAGCAGCCAGGCGCAAGCGGGAGGGTACACCGGGGAGCTGTTTTTT	CASSQAQAGGYTGELFF
.	TRBV5-1	few	TRBJ2-1	TGCGCCAGCAGCCCCGAAGGCTTAAATGAGCAGTTCTTC	CASSPEGLNEQFF
TRBD2	TRBV5-1	.	TRBJ2-1	TGCGCCAGCAGCTTACTAGCGGGAGTAATAAATGAGCAGTTCTTC	CASSLLAGVINEQFF
.	TRBV20-1	few	TRBJ2-7	TGCAGTTGGGGAGTCCGCTCCTACGAGCAGTACTTC	CSWGVRSYEQYF
TRBD2	TRBV20-1	.	TRBJ2-7	TGCAGTGCTAGCGGGAGGGCGATAGGCGAGCAGTACTTC	CSASGRAIGEQYF
.	TRBV12-3/TRBV12-4	many	TRBJ1-1	TGTGCCAGCAGTTATCGCCGGAACACTGAAGCTTTCTTT	CASSYRRNTEAFF
.	TRBV7-9	many	TRBJ2-1	TGTGCCAGCAGCCCCGAGATAGCGCAGTTCTTC	CASSPEIAQFF
.	TRBV4-3	.	TRBJ2-1	TGCGCCAGCAGCCAAGATCAAGGGCACCCTGAGCAGTTCTTC	CASSQDQGHPEQFF
.	TRBV3-1	few	TRBJ1-3	TGTGCCAGCAGCCAAGATCGCACGGCAAGCTCTGGAAACACCATATATTTT	CASSQDRTASSGNTIYF
.	TRBV18	few	TRBJ2-3	TGTGCCAGCTTCAGGCCCGGCTCACGGGATACGCAGTATTTT	CASFRPGSRDTQYF
.	TRBV7-9	few	TRBJ2-7	TGTGCCAGCACCCATGGCGACAACTACGAGCAGTACTTC	CASTHGDNYEQYF
.	TRBV12-3/TRBV12-4	.	TRBJ2-5	TGTGCCAGCAGTCGTTCAGGGGGAGGGGAGACCCAGTACTTC	CASSRSGGGETQYF
TRBD2	TRBV9	.	TRBJ2-7	TGTGCCAGCAGCGTTCCCAAGACCCCAGTACTAGCGGGAGACGAGCAGTACTTC	CASSVPKTPVLAGDEQYF
TRBD1	TRBV15	.	TRBJ2-5	TGTGCCACCAGCAGGGAACGGACAGGATCAGAGACCCAGTACTTC	CATSRERTGSETQYF
.	TRBV4-1	few	TRBJ2-3	TGCGCCAGCAGCCAATTAGGACTCAGCACAGATACGCAGTATTTT	CASSQLGLSTDTQYF
.	TRBV7-3	few	TRBJ2-1	TGTGCCAGCAGCTCGACTAACAATGAGCAGTTCTTC	CASSSTNNEQFF
.	TRBV6-2/TRBV6-3	.	TRBJ2-1	TGTGCCAGCAGTTACTTAGGGTTAGACAATGAGCAGTTCTTC	CASSYLGLDNEQFF
.	TRBV5-6	few	TRBJ2-1	TGTGCCATCAACTCCCCCACTCTTCCCGAGCAGTTCTTC	CAINSPTLPEQFF
.	TRBV10-1	few	TRBJ2-4	TGCGCCAGCTCCGAGGGCCTGGACATTCAGTACTTC	CASSEGLDIQYF